Below, 7 T cell receptor beta chains from the same sample are listed, as sequenced in a study of T cell responses to AZD1222 COVID-19 vaccine. This table comes from immunoSEQ multiplex PCR, and its TCRdb copy is limited to in-frame clones, with some not included. The sample yields 60,000 to 75,000 clones, 83% seen once. The material was peripheral blood, obtained 28 days after the second AZD1222 dose. The source is an adult who received the AZD1222 COVID-19 vaccine.

The V call is TRBV5-6, the J call TRBJ1-2; D remains unclear. Trimming stripped 0 bases from V and 2 bases from J, with 5 bases between. CDR1 is SGHDT, CDR2 YYEEEE, per germline. The CDR3 contains 13 residues. Here the CDR3 DNA reads TGTGCCAGCAGCTTGGAAAGGAACTATGGCTACACCTTC. It translates to CASSLERNYGYTF.

This CDR3 is CASSLGQSPYNEQFF. Here the CDR3 DNA reads TGTGCCAGCAGCTTGGGACAGAGCCCCTACAATGAGCAGTTCTTC. The rearrangement links TRBV5-6 to TRBJ2-1, with D perhaps TRBD1 (5 bases). Trimming left V 0 bases short and J 2 bases short, with 9 bases between. The CDR3 runs to 15 residues. CDR1 and CDR2 from the germline V gene are SGHDT and YYEEEE.

This clone was observed a handful of times. The chain has TRBV5-6 and TRBJ2-7; D call uncertain. CDR1 is SGHDT, CDR2 YYEEEE, per germline. Trimming removed 0 bases at V and 1 base at J, with 8 bases between. The CDR3 is 14 residues long. CDR3 amino acids: CASSLGRGSYEQYF. As DNA, the CDR3 is TGTGCCAGCAGCTTGGGGCGTGGATCCTACGAGCAGTACTTC. Variable domain in full (rest from reference TRBV5-6 and TRBJ2-7): DAGVTQSPTHLIKTRGQQVTLRCSPKSGHDTVSWYQQALGQGPQFIFQYYEEEERQRGNFPDRFSGHQFPNYSSELNVNALLLGDSALYLCASSLGRGSYEQYFGPGTRLTVT.

The chain has TRBV2 and TRBJ2-6, with TRBD2 matching over 8 bases. Germline trimming cut 4 bases from V and 4 bases from J; bases unmatched to any gene: 3. The CDR3 is 15 residues long. Germline assignment: CDR1 SNHLY and CDR2 FYNNEI. The DNA for the CDR3 is TGTGCCAGCAGTGGCAGGACTAGCGGGGCCAACGTCCTGACTTTC. Translation gives CASSGRTSGANVLTF.

The rearrangement joins TRBV20-1 to TRBJ1-2; D gene uncertain. The CDR3 totals 11 residues. Germline values: CDR1 DFQATT, CDR2 SNEGSKA (reference sequence). V lost 6 bases and J 3 bases, leaving 8 bases between the germline ends. This CDR3 is CSARTDYGYTF. CDR3 DNA: TGCAGTGCCCGGACGGACTATGGCTACACCTTC.

The V gene is TRBV27, the J gene TRBJ2-2, with TRBD2 matching over 9 bases. Germline lookup yields CDR1 MNHEY and CDR2 SMNVEV (reference sequence). The CDR3 is 17 residues long. Trimming took 2 bases from V and 4 from J; bases not matched to a gene: 8. In DNA, the CDR3 is TGTGCCAGCAGTTTAAACAGGGGACTAGCAGGCACCGGGGAGCTGTTTTTT. It specifies CASSLNRGLAGTGELFF.

The genes are TRBV19 and TRBJ2-7, with 8 nucleotides matching TRBD1. The CDR3 totals 15 residues. Losses at the gene ends were 3 bases for V and 4 bases for J; bases not matched to a gene: 8. CDR1 is LNHDA and CDR2 is SQIVND in the germline V gene (reference sequence). DNA of the CDR3: TGTGCCAGTAGTATTGCGACAGGGGCCGGATACGAGCAGTACTTC. It specifies CASSIATGAGYEQYF.